Listed here are 24 T cell receptor beta chains from one sample, sequenced in a study of shared clonotypes between healthy human individuals (dated by TCRdb to the early 2020s). Libraries came from the immunoSEQ multiplex PCR assay. TCRdb re-hosts the immuneACCESS table, in-frame sequences only. Its copies lack some clones; in the studies checked, an unresolved V gene accounts for under half of them, and the cause for the rest is not known. Here the sample has millions of clones; roughly 91% occur a single time. 1.5% to 2% of the sample rests with the top ten. CD8 naive samples were obtained by positive selection for CCR7 among CD45RO-negative cells, yielding a CD45RA+CCR7+ population from which TemRA cells were excluded. The specimen was naive CD8+ T cells from PBMCs. The cell subset or site label of this sample denotes: CD45RA+CCR7+. These receptors all stem from a man between 18 and 29 years old in good health. Some clones in this sample may be carry-over from other donors' samples.

J is TRBJ1-4 and V is TRBV7-9, with D uncertain. CDR3 length: 12 residues. Germline CDR1 SEHNR, CDR2 FQNEAQ (reference sequence). V lost 4 bases and J 8 bases, leaving 8 bases between the germline ends. The CDR3 coding sequence is TGTGCCAGCAGCTCTCTCCAGGAAAAACTGTTTTTT. Translation: CASSSLQEKLFF.

The chain joins TRBV7-2 to TRBJ1-2; TRBD1 is a possible D gene (5 bases). CDR1 is SGHTA, CDR2 FQGNSA, per germline. This CDR3 is 16 amino acids long. V lost 5 bases to trimming and J lost 5 bases, with 21 bases between them. The chain's CDR3 is CASSGRLGATEYGYTF. The CDR3 DNA follows: TGTGCCAGCAGCGGCCGCCTTGGGGCGACCGAGTATGGCTACACCTTC.

V usage is TRBV10-3 and J usage is TRBJ2-7; TRBD2 matches 8 bases. The CDR3 totals 14 residues. The V gene's germline CDR1 is ENHRY and CDR2 SYGVKD. V lost 6 bases to trimming and J lost 4 bases; unmatched junction nucleotides: 8. This CDR3 reads CAISPGLGGYEQYF. In nucleotides, the CDR3 is TGTGCCATCAGCCCGGGACTAGGAGGGTACGAGCAGTACTTC.

V is TRBV6-1 and J is TRBJ1-3; D is perhaps TRBD1 (6 bases). V gave up 3 bases and J gave up 9 bases, with 9 bases separating them. The CDR3 is made up of 12 amino acids. The V gene's germline CDR1 is MNHNS and CDR2 SASEGT. Here the CDR3 reads CASSDVGGTIYF. In DNA form, the CDR3 reads TGTGCCAGCAGTGACGTAGGGGGCACCATATATTTT.

The chain links TRBV10-2 to TRBJ2-7; the D is unclear. The CDR3 extends over 15 amino acids. Between the trimmed V and J ends, which lost 0 bases and 3 bases, there was a span of 12 bases. The germline gives CDR1 WSHSY, CDR2 SAAADI. CDR3 DNA sequence: TGCGCCAGCAGTGAGTCGACTCGGGCAGGCTACGAGCAGTACTTC. This codes for CASSESTRAGYEQYF.

This chain connects TRBV28 to TRBJ2-7, with 11 bases identical to TRBD2. The CDR3 consists of 16 residues. Germline CDR1 is MDHEN and CDR2 is SYDVKM. Trimming at V came to 5 bases and at J to 4 bases, leaving 10 bases not matched to a gene. The CDR3 protein is CASSIQLAGAMYEQYF. In DNA, the CDR3 is TGTGCCAGCAGTATACAACTAGCGGGAGCTATGTACGAGCAGTACTTC.

This chain joins TRBV9 and TRBJ2-2; 10 bases agree with TRBD2. Germline loops: CDR1 SGDLS, CDR2 YYNGEE. The trim removed 4 bases at V and 4 bases at J, leaving 13 bases unmatched. The CDR3 loop spans 18 amino acids. The CDR3 spells CASSPVGAGGPGTGELFF. CDR3 coding DNA: TGTGCCAGCAGCCCGGTAGGAGCGGGAGGGCCGGGCACCGGGGAGCTGTTTTTT.

The rearrangement links TRBV7-9 to TRBJ1-2, with 10 bases aligning to TRBD1. J gave up 8 bases and V 5 bases, and 11 bases lay outside the gene matches. CDR1 SEHNR and CDR2 FQNEAQ come from the germline V gene (reference sequence). The CDR3 runs to 15 residues. The DNA for the CDR3 is TGTGCCAGCAGCCCTTTGGACAGGGGGGATTTGGGCTACACCTTC. It codes for CASSPLDRGDLGYTF.

This chain uses TRBV9 with TRBJ2-7; 7 nucleotides agree with TRBD2. J lost 4 bases, V lost 0 bases, and 4 bases had no gene match. Germline loops: CDR1 SGDLS, CDR2 YYNGEE. This CDR3 is built from 14 residues. CDR3 DNA: TGTGCCAGCAGCGTAGGACTAGCTAAATACGAGCAGTACTTC. Translated: CASSVGLAKYEQYF. The complete variable domain, with remaining parts taken from reference TRBV9 and TRBJ2-7, reads DSGVTQTPKHLITATGQRVTLRCSPRSGDLSVYWYQQSLDQGLQFLIQYYNGEERAKGNILERFSAQQFPDLHSELNLSSLELGDSALYFCASSVGLAKYEQYFGPGTRLTVT.

The genes are TRBV19 and TRBJ1-1; D not resolved. The germline CDR1 and CDR2 sequences are LNHDA and SQIVND (reference sequence). The CDR3 has 12 residues. With 7 bases removed from V and 10 bases from J, the gap between germline ends came to 16 bases. The CDR3 DNA reads TGTGCCAGTACGGCTGAACCCTTTAGAGCTTTCTTT. Protein product: CASTAEPFRAFF.

This rearrangement joins TRBV27 to TRBJ2-2; 9 bases match TRBD2. J lost 7 bases, V lost 5 bases, and 11 bases had no gene match. Germline-derived CDR1 and CDR2 are MNHEY and SMNVEV (reference sequence). The CDR3 is made up of 16 amino acids. The CDR3: CASSRPWREGGGELFF. The CDR3 DNA sequence: TGTGCCAGCAGTAGACCCTGGCGGGAGGGAGGCGGGGAGCTGTTTTTT.

The rearrangement links TRBV7-2 to TRBJ2-5; D may be TRBD2 (6 bases). Germline loops: CDR1 SGHTA, CDR2 FQGNSA. The CDR3 contains 13 residues. V was trimmed by 5 bases and J by 4 bases, leaving 11 bases between them. CDR3 region: CASSTDYRETQYF. The CDR3 coding sequence is TGTGCCAGCAGCACGGACTACCGAGAGACCCAGTACTTC. Drawing the rest from reference TRBV7-2 and TRBJ2-5, the complete variable domain is GAGVSQSPSNKVTEKGKDVELRCDPISGHTALYWYRQSLGQGLEFLIYFQGNSAPDKSGLPSDRFSAERTGGSVSTLTIQRTQQEDSAVYLCASSTDYRETQYFGPGTRLLVL.

This chain joins TRBV7-9 and TRBJ2-1; TRBD2 aligns across 9 bases. Per the germline V gene, CDR1 is SEHNR and CDR2 is FQNEAQ (reference sequence). CDR3 length: 17 residues. V dropped 2 bases and J dropped 5; count of bases not matched to a gene: 10. The CDR3 region is CASSLFVGGRENNEQFF. CDR3 DNA sequence: TGTGCCAGCAGCTTATTTGTTGGCGGGAGGGAGAACAATGAGCAGTTCTTC.

The rearrangement links TRBV27 to TRBJ1-5; 12 bases fit TRBD1. CDR1 is MNHEY, CDR2 SMNVEV, per germline (reference sequence). The CDR3 contains 18 residues. Losses at the gene ends were 2 bases for V and 4 bases for J; bases not matched to a gene: 9. This CDR3 reads CASSLRGTGGVGNQPQHF. Written as DNA, the CDR3 is TGTGCCAGCAGTTTACGTGGGACAGGGGGCGTAGGGAATCAGCCCCAGCATTTT.

The rearrangement uses TRBV6-6 and TRBJ1-1; TRBD1 agrees at 9 bases. This CDR3 has 16 amino acids. Germline CDR1 MNHNY, CDR2 SVGAGI (reference sequence). V lost 0 bases and J lost 7; bases outside the gene matches: 9. Here the CDR3 reads CASSYSHRGRGGEAFF. The DNA of the CDR3 is TGTGCCAGCAGTTACTCCCACAGGGGGCGGGGGGGTGAAGCTTTCTTT.

The chain has TRBV28 and TRBJ1-5; possible D gene TRBD1, 5 bases. CDR3 length equals 13 residues. V lost 7 bases and J lost 2, with 9 bases in between. CDR1 MDHEN and CDR2 SYDVKM come from the germline V gene. This chain's CDR3 is CASNWGGNQPQHF. The CDR3 nucleotides read TGTGCCAGCAACTGGGGGGGCAATCAGCCCCAGCATTTT.

The chain carries TRBV7-6 and TRBJ2-5; tentatively, D is TRBD2 (5 bases). CDR3 length: 14 residues. V was cut by 5 bases and J by 1 base, with 11 bases left in between. Germline CDR1 is SGHVS and CDR2 is FNYEAQ. Here the CDR3 reads CASSLRTVQETQYF. Written as DNA, the CDR3 is TGTGCCAGCAGCCTACGGACTGTCCAAGAGACCCAGTACTTC.

On this clone itself: At the DNA level, this CDR3 is encoded by other sequences in the same sample as well. The rearrangement joins TRBV9 to TRBJ2-1; the D is unclear. The CDR3 has 15 amino acids. Germline CDR1 is SGDLS and CDR2 is YYNGEE. Between the trimmed V and J ends, which lost 0 bases and 4 bases, there was a span of 11 bases. The DNA of the CDR3 is TGTGCCAGCAGCGTAGGAGGTGGATCGTACAATGAGCAGTTCTTC. This translates into CASSVGGGSYNEQFF.

The rearrangement joins TRBV27 to TRBJ1-1; no firm D call. CDR1 MNHEY and CDR2 SMNVEV come from the germline V gene (reference sequence). V shed 0 bases and J shed 7 bases, with 9 bases lying between them. The CDR3 covers 13 residues. CDR3 protein: CASSLSTGYEAFF. In DNA form, the CDR3 reads TGTGCCAGCAGTTTATCAACCGGGTATGAAGCTTTCTTT.

About this clone itself: The sample carries other DNA sequences with the same CDR3. This chain joins TRBV27 and TRBJ2-2; D gene unclear. The CDR3 extends over 14 amino acids. V was cut by 0 bases and J by 0 bases, with 2 bases left in between. Germline lookup yields CDR1 MNHEY and CDR2 SMNVEV (reference sequence). CDR3 DNA sequence: TGTGCCAGCAGTTTATCGACGAACACCGGGGAGCTGTTTTTT. It specifies CASSLSTNTGELFF.

Here the CDR3 reads CASSGSGSSYNEQFF. CDR3 in DNA: TGTGCCAGCAGCGGTAGCGGTAGCTCCTACAATGAGCAGTTCTTC. The rearrangement joins TRBV7-3 to TRBJ2-1; D perhaps matches TRBD2 (6 bases). The V end was cut by 5 bases, the J end by 0 bases, with 11 bases between. Germline CDR1 and CDR2: SGHTA and FQGTGA. The CDR3 totals 15 residues.

The chain combines TRBV6-4 with TRBJ1-1, with D possibly TRBD1 on 5 matching bases. Looked up from germline, CDR1 is MRHNA and CDR2 is SNTAGT. V lost 6 bases and J 0 bases, leaving 11 bases between the germline ends. The CDR3 covers 14 residues. CDR3 protein: CASRGHYMNTEAFF. Written as DNA, the CDR3 is TGTGCCAGCAGAGGACATTACATGAACACTGAAGCTTTCTTT.

This chain joins TRBV15 and TRBJ2-1; D ambiguous. Trimming removed 0 bases at V and 9 bases at J, with 15 bases between. Germline CDR1 is LNHNV and CDR2 is YYDKDF (reference sequence). This CDR3 region has 15 residues. The CDR3 coding sequence is TGTGCCACCAGCAGAGATCGCGGCCTACGCGGTGAGCAGTTCTTC. Protein sequence: CATSRDRGLRGEQFF.

The chain recombines TRBV27 with TRBJ2-7, with 7 bases identical to TRBD2. This CDR3 contains 16 residues. J lost 0 bases, V lost 7 bases, and 12 bases had no gene match. Looked up from germline, CDR1 is MNHEY and CDR2 is SMNVEV (reference sequence). The CDR3 loop is CASTLAAGGRSYEQYF. Written as DNA, the CDR3 is TGTGCCAGCACCCTAGCGGCCGGTGGGCGCTCCTACGAGCAGTACTTC.